Listed here is a single TCR beta chain. The antigen remains unidentified. This sample is part of a study of cytomegalovirus exposure and HLA in healthy donors. Whole-study results and caveats: Testing in vitro showed three CMV-associated chains specific for CMV antigens. Later analysis showed TCR association rates varying by HLA locus, highest for DRB1 and lowest for HLA-C.

The PCR ran on 60 Vbeta and 13 Jbeta primers. This table comes from immunoSEQ multiplex PCR, and its TCRdb copy is limited to in-frame clones, with some not included. This table holds around 220,000 clones, 70% to 80% found once. The CDR3 has 16 residues. The V gene's germline CDR1 is SGHDT and CDR2 YYEEEE. Losses at the gene ends were 4 bases for V and 2 bases for J; bases not matched to a gene: 8. The receptor was isolated from a girl under 10 years old in good health and CMV-seronegative. The chain couples TRBV5-6 to TRBJ2-2, with 7 positions matching TRBD2. Sequenced input: PBMCs. The CDR3 nucleotides are TGTGCCAGCAGCACGGTAGGGACTACAAACACCGGGGAGCTGTTTTTT. Protein: CASSTVGTTNTGELFF.